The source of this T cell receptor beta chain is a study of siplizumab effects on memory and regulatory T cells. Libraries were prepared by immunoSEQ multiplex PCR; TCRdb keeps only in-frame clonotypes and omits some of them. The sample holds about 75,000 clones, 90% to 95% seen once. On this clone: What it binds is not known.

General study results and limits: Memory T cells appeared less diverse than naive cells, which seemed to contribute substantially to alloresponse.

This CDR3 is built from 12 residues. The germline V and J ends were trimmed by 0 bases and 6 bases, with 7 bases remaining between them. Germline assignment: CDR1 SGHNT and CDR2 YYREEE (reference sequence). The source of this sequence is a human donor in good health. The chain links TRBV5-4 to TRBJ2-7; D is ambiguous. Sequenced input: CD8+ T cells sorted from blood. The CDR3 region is CASSLAESEQYF. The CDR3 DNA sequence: TGTGCCAGCAGCTTGGCCGAGAGCGAGCAGTACTTC.